The clone carrying this TCR beta chain was seen once. These data come from a study of blood T cell repertoires in COVID-19. Study context: The samples span acute and convalescent COVID-19 from the United States, Italy and Spain.

This CDR3 has 14 amino acids. Per the germline V gene, CDR1 is MNHEY and CDR2 is SVGAGI. V shed 4 bases and J shed 8 bases, with 15 bases lying between them. Methods used by the authors: Counts of nucleated cells, estimated from reference gene primer amplification, were obtained. Assay: immunoSEQ multiplex PCR; the TCRdb copy retains only in-frame clones and omits some. V, J and clone size are taken as reported in that table, and D and trimming were inferred from the DNA itself. This table holds about 190,000 clones, 70% to 90% found once. V is TRBV6-5 and J is TRBJ2-1, with a weak D call TRBD1 (7 bases). The specimen was peripheral blood. The clonotype comes from a woman older than 75 with acute or convalescent COVID-19. CDR3 DNA: TGTGCCAGCAGTTCAGGGGGGAAAGGCTATGAGCAGTTCTTC. Protein sequence: CASSSGGKGYEQFF.